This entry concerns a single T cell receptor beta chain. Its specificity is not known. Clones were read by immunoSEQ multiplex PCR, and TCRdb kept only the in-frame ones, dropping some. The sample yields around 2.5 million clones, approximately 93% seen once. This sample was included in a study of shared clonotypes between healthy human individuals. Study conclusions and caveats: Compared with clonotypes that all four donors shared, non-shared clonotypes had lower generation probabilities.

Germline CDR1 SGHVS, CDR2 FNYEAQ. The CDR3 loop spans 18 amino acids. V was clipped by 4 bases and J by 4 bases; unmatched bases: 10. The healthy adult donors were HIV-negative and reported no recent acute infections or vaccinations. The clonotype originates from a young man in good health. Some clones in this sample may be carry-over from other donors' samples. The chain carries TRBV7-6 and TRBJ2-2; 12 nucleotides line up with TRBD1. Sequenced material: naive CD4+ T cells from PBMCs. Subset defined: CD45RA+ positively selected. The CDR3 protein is CASSWGQGANIFTGELFF. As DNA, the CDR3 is TGTGCCAGCAGCTGGGGACAGGGGGCGAACATCTTCACCGGGGAGCTGTTTTTT.